What follows are 2 T cell receptor beta chains derived from one specimen sequenced in a study of Ad26.COV2.S vaccination and SARS-CoV-2 variants. Documented treatment: around 19 received Ad26.COV2.S at low or high dose, single or two shots; about 5 received placebo; per-sample allocation not given. The study sampled participants on day 63 after the first vaccine or placebo injection. Profiled with immunoSEQ multiplex PCR; TCRdb holds only in-frame clones, not every one. The profile shows 410,000 or so clones, 92% of them singletons. This sample comprised peripheral blood, obtained in a trial of Ad26.COV2.S vaccine versus placebo. The origin of the receptors is a person aged 18 to 65 who received the Ad26.COV2.S COVID-19 vaccine or a placebo.

This chain joins TRBV19 and TRBJ2-5, with D perhaps TRBD1 (6 bases). The V end was cut by 3 bases, the J end by 7 bases, with 27 bases between. The CDR3 sequence is 18 residues long. Germline CDR1 reads LNHDA; CDR2 reads SQIVND (reference sequence). CDR3 loop: CASSIRAGEGNPVGTQYF. The CDR3 region has the DNA TGTGCCAGTAGTATCCGGGCAGGGGAAGGGAATCCCGTGGGGACCCAGTACTTC.

Note on this clone: A junction end diverges from the germline sequence, so it may reflect a read error. The chain carries TRBV7-9 and TRBJ2-1, with TRBD2 matching over 8 bases. The germline gives CDR1 SEHNR, CDR2 FQNEAQ (reference sequence). CDR3 size: 13 residues. CDR3 protein: CASCFGGACEQFF. The CDR3 DNA sequence: TGTGCCAGCTGCTTCGGGGGGGCTTGTGAGCAGTTCTTC.